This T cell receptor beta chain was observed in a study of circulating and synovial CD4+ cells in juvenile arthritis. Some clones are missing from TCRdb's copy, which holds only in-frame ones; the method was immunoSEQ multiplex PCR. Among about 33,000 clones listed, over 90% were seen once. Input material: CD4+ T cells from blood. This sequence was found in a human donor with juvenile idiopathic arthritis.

DNA of the CDR3: TGTGCCAGCAGTTTAAGTGGGGGGGCGAACACTGAAGCTTTCTTT. This encodes CASSLSGGANTEAFF. The chain recombines TRBV27 with TRBJ1-1; possible D gene TRBD1, 6 bases. Germline assignment: CDR1 MNHEY and CDR2 SMNVEV (reference sequence). CDR3 length: 15 amino acids. The germline V and J ends were trimmed by 2 bases and 1 base, with 11 bases remaining between them.